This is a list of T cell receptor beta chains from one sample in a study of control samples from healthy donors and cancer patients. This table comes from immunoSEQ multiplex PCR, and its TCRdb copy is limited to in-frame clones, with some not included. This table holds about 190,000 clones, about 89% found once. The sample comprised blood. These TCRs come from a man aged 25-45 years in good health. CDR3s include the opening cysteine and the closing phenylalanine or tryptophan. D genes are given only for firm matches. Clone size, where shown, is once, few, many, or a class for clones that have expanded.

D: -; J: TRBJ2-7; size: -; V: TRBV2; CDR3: CASSGRSESSYEQYF; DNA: TGTGCCAGCAGTGGACGCTCGGAGAGCTCCTACGAGCAGTACTTC
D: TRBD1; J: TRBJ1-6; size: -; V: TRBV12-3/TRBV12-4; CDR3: CASSLTGASPLHF; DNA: TGTGCCAGCAGTCTTACAGGGGCCTCACCCCTCCACTTT
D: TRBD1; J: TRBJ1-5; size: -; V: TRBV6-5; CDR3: CASSRDRVGQPQHF; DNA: TGTGCCAGCAGTCGGGACAGGGTAGGACAGCCCCAGCATTTT
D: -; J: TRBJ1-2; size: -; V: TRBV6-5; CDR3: CASQKTGRINGYTF; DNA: TGTGCCAGCCAAAAAACGGGCAGGATAAATGGCTACACCTTC
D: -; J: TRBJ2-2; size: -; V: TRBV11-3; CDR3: CASSHRVNTGELFF; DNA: TGTGCCAGCAGCCACAGGGTGAACACCGGGGAGCTGTTTTTT
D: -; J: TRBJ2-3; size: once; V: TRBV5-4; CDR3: CASSSRGASTDTQYF; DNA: TGTGCCAGCAGCTCGAGGGGGGCGAGCACAGATACGCAGTATTTT
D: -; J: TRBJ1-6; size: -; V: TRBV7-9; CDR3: CASAPAQGANSPLHF; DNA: TGTGCCAGCGCGCCGGCGCAAGGGGCTAATTCACCCCTCCACTTT
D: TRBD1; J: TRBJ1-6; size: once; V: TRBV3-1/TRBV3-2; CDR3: CASSQDHTGGSPLHF; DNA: TGTGCCAGCAGCCAAGATCATACAGGGGGGTCACCCCTCCACTTT
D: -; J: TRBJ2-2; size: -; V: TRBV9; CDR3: CASSDLWNTGELFF; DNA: TGTGCCAGCAGCGATCTCTGGAACACCGGGGAGCTGTTTTTT
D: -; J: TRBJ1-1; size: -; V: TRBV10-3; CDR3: CAISDRENTEAFF; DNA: TGTGCCATCAGTGACAGGGAGAACACTGAAGCTTTCTTT